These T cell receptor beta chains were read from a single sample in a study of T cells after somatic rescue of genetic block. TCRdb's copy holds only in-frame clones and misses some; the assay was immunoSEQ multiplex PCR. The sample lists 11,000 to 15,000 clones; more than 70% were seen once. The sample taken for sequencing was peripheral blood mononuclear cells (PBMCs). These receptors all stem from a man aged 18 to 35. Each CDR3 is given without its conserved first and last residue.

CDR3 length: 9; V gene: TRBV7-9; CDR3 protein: ASSNQETQY
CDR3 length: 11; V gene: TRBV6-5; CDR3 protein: ASRRALGNEQF
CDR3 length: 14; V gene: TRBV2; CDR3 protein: ASMEGAGSYNQPQH
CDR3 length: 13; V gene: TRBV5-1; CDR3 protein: ASSAGHGTTTEAF
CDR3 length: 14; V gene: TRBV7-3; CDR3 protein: ASSFEIGTRYNEQF
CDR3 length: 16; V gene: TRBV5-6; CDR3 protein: ASSLARLTGKRENIQY
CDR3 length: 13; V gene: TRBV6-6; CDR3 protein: ASRYRGGLYNEQF
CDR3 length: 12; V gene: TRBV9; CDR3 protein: ASSSQGANSPLH
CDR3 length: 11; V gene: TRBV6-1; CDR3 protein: ASSGGTVYGYT
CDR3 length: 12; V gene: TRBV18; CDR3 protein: ASSPGISYNEQF
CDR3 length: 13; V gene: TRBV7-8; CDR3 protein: ASSLSSSGANVLT
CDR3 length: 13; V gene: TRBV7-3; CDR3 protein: ASSLWDSSYNEQF
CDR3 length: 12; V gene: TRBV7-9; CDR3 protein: ASSLVQGADTQY
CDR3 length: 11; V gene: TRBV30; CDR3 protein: AWSVRLGDTQY
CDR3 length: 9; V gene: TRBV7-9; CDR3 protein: ASSPRETQY
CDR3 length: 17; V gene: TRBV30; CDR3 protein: AWRLPNGLRQGARDEQY
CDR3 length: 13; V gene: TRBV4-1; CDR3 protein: ASSQEIGRNTEAF
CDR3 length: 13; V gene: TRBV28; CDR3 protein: ASSPQGDSTDTQY
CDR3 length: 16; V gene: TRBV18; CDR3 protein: ASSPSLLHTGAADEQY
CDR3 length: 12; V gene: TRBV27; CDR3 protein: ASSFGLGSGEQY
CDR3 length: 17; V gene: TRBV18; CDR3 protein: ASSPPLINLAGVYNEQF
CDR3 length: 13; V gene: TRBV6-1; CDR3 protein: ASPGTGSLWGEQY
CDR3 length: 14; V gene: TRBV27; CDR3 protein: ATSLRGGGGDSPLH
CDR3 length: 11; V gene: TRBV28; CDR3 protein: ASRKDRVRGYT
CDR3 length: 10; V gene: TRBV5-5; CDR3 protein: ASSLFDYEQY
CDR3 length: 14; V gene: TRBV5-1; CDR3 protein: ASSLQGAAGANVLT
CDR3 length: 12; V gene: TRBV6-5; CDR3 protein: ASSYDRGPYGYT
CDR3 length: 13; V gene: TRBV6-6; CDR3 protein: ASTPAQFFNQPQH
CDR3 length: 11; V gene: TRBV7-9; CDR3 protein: ASSLPPLSEQY
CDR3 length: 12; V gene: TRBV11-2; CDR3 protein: ASSFTPSNSPLH
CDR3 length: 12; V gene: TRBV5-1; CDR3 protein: ASSFANSGNTIY
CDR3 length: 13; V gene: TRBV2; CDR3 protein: ASSVDRGQNQPQH
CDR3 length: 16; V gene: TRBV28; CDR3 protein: ASSYRQGAPATNEKLF
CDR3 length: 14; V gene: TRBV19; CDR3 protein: ASSARTGSSTDTQY
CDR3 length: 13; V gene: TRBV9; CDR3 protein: ASSVGQGGNQPQH
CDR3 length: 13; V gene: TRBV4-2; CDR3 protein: ASSPPGTASYGYT
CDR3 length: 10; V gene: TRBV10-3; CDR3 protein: AISEIGKGYT
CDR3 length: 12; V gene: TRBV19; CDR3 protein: ASRYKQGGETQY
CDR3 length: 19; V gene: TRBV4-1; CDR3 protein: ASSQDEIGDRVASSSYEQY
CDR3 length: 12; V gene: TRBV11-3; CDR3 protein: ASSHESTGHEQY